This TCR beta chain is from a study of OX40 agonist ivuxolimab in advanced cancers. Whole-study findings and limits: Compared with others, partial responders at 0.1-3.0 mg/kg displayed clonal expansion among the lowest. Still undetermined is the antigen specificity of the expanded peripheral T cells.

On this clone: The antigen is unknown.

CDR1 and CDR2 from the germline V gene are SGHVS and FQNEAQ. This CDR3 comprises 14 residues. V gave up 6 bases and J gave up 0 bases; unmatched junction bases: 3. This table comes from immunoSEQ multiplex PCR, and its TCRdb copy is limited to in-frame clones, with some not included. The repertoire has about 64,000 clones, roughly 85% of them found once; the top ten carry around 5%. The clonotype originates from an adult with an advanced solid tumor such as melanoma, head and neck, liver or kidney cancer. The chain couples TRBV7-8 to TRBJ2-7, with 9 positions matching TRBD1. The sequencing used CD4+ or CD8+ T cells sorted from blood, collected in a trial of the OX40 agonist ivuxolimab. DNA of the CDR3: TGTGCCAGCAGACCGGGACAGGGCTCCTACGAGCAGTACTTC. Translation: CASRPGQGSYEQYF.